A single sample is the source of the 27 T cell receptor beta chains below, sequenced in a study of OX40 agonist ivuxolimab in advanced cancers. Measured with immunoSEQ multiplex PCR; TCRdb has only the in-frame clones, and not every one. The data hold 100,000 to 110,000 clones, with 91% observed a single time. The sequences come from CD4+ or CD8+ T cells sorted from blood, collected in a trial of the OX40 agonist ivuxolimab. The source of these receptors is an adult with an advanced solid tumor such as melanoma, head and neck, liver or kidney cancer.

The rearrangement joins TRBV7-9 to TRBJ1-1; TRBD1 might be the D (6 bases). Between the trimmed V and J ends, which lost 11 bases and 1 base, there was a span of 17 bases. CDR3 length equals 14 residues. Germline loops: CDR1 SEHNR, CDR2 FQNEAQ (reference sequence). This CDR3 is CAQHDLGQNTEAFF. As DNA, the CDR3 is TGTGCCCAGCACGATCTGGGACAGAACACTGAAGCTTTCTTT.

V gene TRBV6-6 combines with J gene TRBJ2-1, with 7 bases matching TRBD1. V shed 7 bases, J shed 0 bases, and the junction held 3 bases outside the gene matches. This CDR3 is built from 14 residues. The germline V gene has CDR1 MNHNY and CDR2 SVGAGI (reference sequence). The CDR3 DNA follows: TGTGCCAGCATATCAGGGGGCTCCTACAATGAGCAGTTCTTC. Protein sequence: CASISGGSYNEQFF.

V usage is TRBV9 and J usage is TRBJ2-7, with 9 bases identical to TRBD2. Germline assignment: CDR1 SGDLS and CDR2 YYNGEE. This CDR3 contains 17 residues. J was trimmed by 3 bases and V by 2 bases; bases with no gene match: 12. CDR3 residues: CASSVSKGLASLYEQYF. As DNA, the CDR3 is TGTGCCAGCAGCGTCAGTAAGGGACTAGCCTCTCTCTACGAGCAGTACTTC.

The chain couples TRBV18 to TRBJ2-7, with a tentative D call TRBD2 (6 bases). V lost 2 bases and J 5 bases, leaving 10 bases between the germline ends. This CDR3 spans 13 amino acids. The germline CDR1 and CDR2 sequences are KGHSH and LQKENI. The CDR3 DNA reads TGTGCCAGCTCACCATCGGAGGGGCACGAGCAGTACTTC. Translated: CASSPSEGHEQYF.

This chain joins TRBV2 and TRBJ2-1; D perhaps matches TRBD1 (6 bases). Trimming took 11 bases from V and 0 from J, leaving 17 bases between them. The CDR3 is made up of 15 amino acids. Germline loops: CDR1 SNHLY, CDR2 FYNNEI. DNA for the CDR3: TGTGCCTGCACTAACAGGGTAAACTCCTACAATGAGCAGTTCTTC. Translating gives CACTNRVNSYNEQFF.

The V and J genes are TRBV7-9 and TRBJ1-4; a possible D gene is TRBD1 (5 bases). Trimming cost V 5 bases and J 10 bases, with 17 bases left between them. This CDR3 is built from 14 residues. Germline V gene lookup returns CDR1 SEHNR and CDR2 FQNEAQ (reference sequence). CDR3 DNA sequence: TGTGCCAGCAGCCGCGACGAGGTTAGGGGAAAACTGTTTTTT. Its translation is CASSRDEVRGKLFF.

V is TRBV18 and J is TRBJ2-1; D unresolved. CDR3 size: 13 residues. V gave up 2 bases and J gave up 3 bases, with 5 bases separating them. CDR1 and CDR2 (germline): KGHSH, LQKENI. The CDR3 region has the DNA TGTGCCAGCTCACCAGACGTCTACAATGAGCAGTTCTTC. It specifies CASSPDVYNEQFF.

The genes are TRBV4-2 and TRBJ1-6; D is uncertain. The germline V and J ends were trimmed by 0 bases and 9 bases, with 9 bases remaining between them. Germline V CDR1 and CDR2: LGHNA, YNFKEQ. This CDR3 comprises 14 residues. CDR3 in DNA: TGTGCCAGCAGCCAAGATAGGAGGATTTCACCCCTCCACTTT. Translated, it gives CASSQDRRISPLHF.

The gene calls are TRBV5-6 and TRBJ2-6, with a tentative D call TRBD2 (6 bases). The CDR3 runs to 15 residues. Trimming left V 4 bases short and J 1 base short, with 9 bases between. Germline CDR1 and CDR2: SGHDT and YYEEEE. The CDR3 reads CASSTGVSGANVLTF. DNA for the CDR3: TGTGCCAGCAGCACGGGGGTGTCTGGGGCCAACGTCCTGACTTTC.

The V call is TRBV5-8, the J call TRBJ1-5; D is undetermined. Germline V gene sequence: CDR1 SGHTS, CDR2 YDEGEE. Trimming removed 0 bases from V and 9 bases from J, with 10 bases in between. CDR3 size: 13 residues. The CDR3 here is CASSLAPGTPQHF. The CDR3 nucleotides are TGTGCCAGCAGCTTGGCGCCGGGAACGCCCCAGCATTTT.

The genes are TRBV7-2 and TRBJ2-3, with 11 bases matching TRBD2. The CDR3 totals 16 residues. The V and J ends lost 5 bases and 3 bases, in that order; junction bases with no gene match: 7. Germline-derived CDR1 and CDR2 are SGHTA and FQGNSA. The DNA for the CDR3 is TGTGCCAGCAGCGCGTTAGCGGGAGGGCCGACAGATACGCAGTATTTT. Translating it yields CASSALAGGPTDTQYF.

The table lists this clone with a count of one. The chain carries TRBV2 and TRBJ2-4, with a weak D call TRBD2 (6 bases). V dropped 5 bases and J dropped 10 bases, with 21 bases sitting between them. The germline gives CDR1 SNHLY, CDR2 FYNNEI. This CDR3 has 15 residues. CDR3 nucleotides: TGTGCCAGCAGTCTGAGCTTGGGTGTTCGGGGGATTCAGTACTTC. Translation gives CASSLSLGVRGIQYF.

The genes are TRBV19 and TRBJ1-2; TRBD1 matches 9 bases. The CDR3 contains 15 residues. V lost 7 bases to trimming and J lost 3 bases; unmatched junction nucleotides: 9. Germline V gives CDR1 LNHDA, CDR2 SQIVND (reference sequence). The CDR3 loop is CASIPLTGGYYGYTF. DNA of the CDR3: TGTGCCAGTATCCCCCTGACAGGGGGGTACTATGGCTACACCTTC.

The V call is TRBV5-4, the J call TRBJ2-2; D is tentatively TRBD1 or TRBD2 (6 bases each). Germline CDR1 SGHNT, CDR2 YYREEE (reference sequence). The V end was cut by 6 bases, the J end by 2 bases, with 11 bases between. The CDR3 has 14 residues. CDR3 region: CASTPGANTGELFF. The DNA of the CDR3 is TGTGCCAGCACCCCGGGGGCTAACACCGGGGAGCTGTTTTTT.

The V call is TRBV28, the J call TRBJ1-5; maybe TRBD1 (5 bases). V was pared by 8 bases and J by 3 bases, with 17 bases between. Per germline, CDR1 MDHEN and CDR2 SYDVKM. CDR3 length: 15 residues. CDR3 in amino acids: CASSFSAGSNQPQHF. The DNA of the CDR3 is TGTGCCAGCTCCTTCTCCGCAGGGTCCAATCAGCCCCAGCATTTT.

Only one count was recorded for this clone. The CDR3 spells CASSWGLGRVNTEAFF. CDR3 bases: TGTGCCAGCAGTTGGGGGCTAGGGAGAGTGAACACTGAAGCTTTCTTT. The rearrangement joins TRBV6-5 to TRBJ1-1, with a tentative D call TRBD1 (6 bases). With 4 bases removed from V and 0 bases from J, the gap between germline ends came to 15 bases. Germline V gene sequence: CDR1 MNHEY, CDR2 SVGAGI. The CDR3 runs to 16 residues.

This chain connects TRBV7-2 to TRBJ2-2; D unclear. The CDR3 runs to 14 residues. In germline, CDR1 is SGHTA, CDR2 FQGNSA. The germline V and J ends were trimmed by 1 base and 8 bases, with 11 bases remaining between them. CDR3 amino acids: CASSLVVVGGELFF. CDR3 DNA sequence: TGTGCCAGCAGCTTAGTGGTGGTGGGTGGGGAGCTGTTTTTT. The variable domain in full, completed from reference TRBV7-2 and TRBJ2-2, reads GAGVSQSPSNKVTEKGKDVELRCDPISGHTALYWYRQSLGQGLEFLIYFQGNSAPDKSGLPSDRFSAERTGGSVSTLTIQRTQQEDSAVYLCASSLVVVGGELFFGEGSRLTVL.

The chain is built from TRBV5-6 and TRBJ1-2; 7 positions match TRBD1. There are 15 residues in the CDR3. After removal of 4 bases from V and 5 bases from J, the junction contained 11 bases not matched to a gene. In germline, CDR1 is SGHDT, CDR2 YYEEEE. The CDR3 here is CASSLRDRLTYGYTF. The DNA for the CDR3 is TGTGCCAGCAGCCTACGGGACAGACTTACTTATGGCTACACCTTC.

This clone has just a few counts. The CDR3 loop reads CASTRGAGRNTIYF. The CDR3 bases are TGTGCCAGCACCCGGGGGGCCGGGAGAAACACCATATATTTT. This chain joins TRBV7-9 and TRBJ1-3, with TRBD1 as a possible D gene (6 bases). The V gene's germline CDR1 is SEHNR and CDR2 FQNEAQ (reference sequence). This CDR3 spans 14 amino acids. Trimming cost V 7 bases and J 5 bases, with 15 bases left between them.

This chain connects TRBV6-1 to TRBJ2-3; no firm D call. Deletions cut 6 bases from V and 2 bases from J, with 9 bases between. The CDR3 runs to 13 residues. CDR1 MNHNS and CDR2 SASEGT come from the germline V gene. CDR3 sequence: CASSDLATDTQYF. The CDR3 region has the DNA TGTGCCAGCAGCGACCTCGCCACAGATACGCAGTATTTT.

The chain links TRBV7-9 to TRBJ2-4; the match to TRBD1 covers 9 bases. J was trimmed by 7 bases and V by 5 bases; bases with no gene match: 6. In germline, CDR1 is SEHNR, CDR2 FQNEAQ (reference sequence). The CDR3 sequence is 14 residues long. The CDR3 DNA reads TGTGCCAGCAGCCCGGGACAGGGTTCGAACATTCAGTACTTC. Its protein is CASSPGQGSNIQYF.

The chain recombines TRBV27 with TRBJ1-5; D gene uncertain. The CDR3 length is 16 residues. V lost 7 bases and J lost 0, with 16 bases in between. Germline lookup yields CDR1 MNHEY and CDR2 SMNVEV (reference sequence). CDR3 in DNA: TGTGCCAGCAAACCTCTTCCCGTACGTAGCAATCAGCCCCAGCATTTT. This codes for CASKPLPVRSNQPQHF.

The V call is TRBV6-5, the J call TRBJ2-7; 7 bases line up with TRBD1. J gave up 1 base and V 7 bases, and 10 bases lay outside the gene matches. The CDR3 spans 15 residues. The germline gives CDR1 MNHEY, CDR2 SVGAGI. CDR3 sequence reads: CASKSAGTDSYEQYF. The CDR3 DNA is TGTGCCAGCAAGAGCGCAGGGACAGATTCCTACGAGCAGTACTTC.

The rearrangement uses TRBV20-1 and TRBJ2-1; tentative D call: TRBD2 (5 bases). Germline V CDR1 and CDR2: DFQATT, SNEGSKA (reference sequence). The CDR3 is 10 residues long. Trimming cost V 8 bases and J 6 bases, with 8 bases left between them. In nucleotides, the CDR3 is TGCAGTACGGGGAGCAATGAGCAGTTCTTC. It yields the protein CSTGSNEQFF.

The chain employs TRBV7-9 and TRBJ1-5; TRBD1 might be the D (5 bases). CDR1 and CDR2 (germline): SEHNR, FQNEAQ (reference sequence). The V end was cut by 5 bases, the J end by 1 base, with 18 bases between. This CDR3 has 17 residues. CDR3 loop: CASSTGRGALSNQPQHF. CDR3 nucleotides: TGTGCCAGCAGCACGGGTAGGGGTGCTTTGAGCAATCAGCCCCAGCATTTT.

The chain couples TRBV28 to TRBJ1-4; 12 bases line up with TRBD1. With V trimmed by 5 bases and J by 3 bases, 4 bases remained unmatched. This CDR3 has 16 residues. Germline V gene lookup returns CDR1 MDHEN and CDR2 SYDVKM. In nucleotides, the CDR3 is TGTGCCAGCAGTCGGGACAGGGGGCATGCTAATGAAAAACTGTTTTTT. It encodes CASSRDRGHANEKLFF. Full variable domain (rest looked up from reference TRBV28 and TRBJ1-4): DVKVTQSSRYLVKRTGEKVFLECVQDMDHENMFWYRQDPGLGLRLIYFSYDVKMKEKGDIPEGYSVSREKKERFSLILESASTNQTSMYLCASSRDRGHANEKLFFGSGTQLSVL.

This clone was counted a few times. The chain is built from TRBV19 and TRBJ2-7, with 11 bases that match TRBD1. The V gene's germline CDR1 is LNHDA and CDR2 SQIVND (reference sequence). V shed 5 bases and J 6 bases; nucleotides not matched to a gene: 6. This CDR3 comprises 14 residues. In DNA, the CDR3 is TGTGCCAGTAGTCGCGGACAGGGGGCAGTCGAGCAGTACTTC. Translation: CASSRGQGAVEQYF.